These 15 T cell receptor beta chains were sequenced from one sample in a study of cytomegalovirus exposure and HLA in healthy donors. Primers: 60 Vbeta forward and 13 Jbeta reverse. Data came from immunoSEQ multiplex PCR; TCRdb stores just in-frame clones and leaves some out. Here the sample spans 200,000 or so clones, roughly 80% being singletons. Sequencing input: PBMCs. These receptors came from a woman aged 50 to 60 in good health and CMV-seropositive.

V and J are TRBV7-2 and TRBJ2-5; D is uncertain. The J call is doubtful: the DNA matches TRBJ2-7 better. The CDR3 loop spans 11 amino acids. Germline-derived CDR1 and CDR2 are SGHTA and FQGNSA. Written as DNA, the CDR3 is TGTGCCAGCAGCCTCTTCCGCGAGCAGTACTTC. Protein: CASSLFREQYF.

This rearrangement joins TRBV29-1 to TRBJ2-1, with TRBD2 matching over 10 bases. Germline assignment: CDR1 SQVTM and CDR2 ANQGSEA. The CDR3 loop spans 14 amino acids. Unmatched junction bases numbered 11, after V lost 6 bases and J lost 9 bases. The CDR3 protein is CSVERGLASGEQFF. The CDR3 DNA sequence: TGCAGCGTCGAAAGGGGACTAGCGAGCGGTGAGCAGTTCTTC.

J is TRBJ1-2 and V is TRBV7-2; the match to TRBD1 covers 7 bases. CDR3 length: 15 amino acids. V lost 0 bases and J lost 2; bases outside the gene matches: 3. Looked up from germline, CDR1 is SGHTA and CDR2 is FQGNSA. CDR3 region: CASSLAGQSNYGYTF. CDR3 DNA: TGTGCCAGCAGCTTAGCGGGACAGAGCAACTATGGCTACACCTTC. The variable domain in full, with the rest retrieved from reference TRBV7-2 and TRBJ1-2, is GAGVSQSPSNKVTEKGKDVELRCDPISGHTALYWYRQSLGQGLEFLIYFQGNSAPDKSGLPSDRFSAERTGGSVSTLTIQRTQQEDSAVYLCASSLAGQSNYGYTFGSGTRLTVV.

The chain recombines TRBV7-2 with TRBJ2-5, with TRBD1 matching over 7 bases. This CDR3 region has 13 residues. CDR1 and CDR2 (germline): SGHTA, FQGNSA. Losses at the gene ends were 5 bases for V and 5 bases for J; bases not matched to a gene: 5. The CDR3 coding sequence is TGTGCCAGCAGCCGTGGACAGGTGGAGACCCAGTACTTC. Protein product: CASSRGQVETQYF.

This clone has only one observation. One junction end disagrees with the germline gene, perhaps due to a read error. V usage is TRBV10-3 and J usage is TRBJ2-6; perhaps TRBD1 as D (5 bases). CDR1 is ENHRY and CDR2 is SYGVKD in the germline V gene. This CDR3 comprises 14 residues. The CDR3 region has the DNA TGTGCCATCAGTGACAGCTCTGGGGCCAACGGCCTGACTTTC. The encoded protein is CAISDSSGANGLTF.

The chain carries TRBV6-1 and TRBJ1-4, with no clear D. The V gene lost 2 bases and the J gene lost 3 bases, with 13 bases spanning the gap. CDR3 size: 16 residues. Looked up from germline, CDR1 is MNHNS and CDR2 is SASEGT. The CDR3 sequence: CASSEPMWASNEKLFF. For the CDR3, the DNA is TGTGCCAGCAGTGAACCGATGTGGGCTTCTAATGAAAAACTGTTTTTT.

This clone was observed a single time. The gene calls are TRBV28 and TRBJ1-5, with D maybe TRBD1 (5 bases). Germline-derived CDR1 and CDR2 are MDHEN and SYDVKM. V lost 3 bases and J lost 0, with 9 bases in between. The CDR3 contains 15 residues. The CDR3 bases are TGTGCCAGCAGTTTGGGGGGGGTTAGCAATCAGCCCCAGCATTTT. Protein product: CASSLGGVSNQPQHF.

This chain links TRBV5-4 with TRBJ1-2, with 9 nucleotides matching TRBD1. Germline values: CDR1 SGHNT, CDR2 YYREEE (reference sequence). CDR3 length equals 15 residues. With V trimmed by 0 bases and J by 7 bases, 7 bases remained unmatched. CDR3: CASSLVGQGYSGYTF. The CDR3 nucleotides are TGTGCCAGCAGCTTGGTAGGACAGGGGTATAGTGGCTACACCTTC.

The gene calls are TRBV10-3 and TRBJ1-2, with D maybe TRBD1 (6 bases). Between the trimmed V and J ends, which lost 7 bases and 7 bases, there was a span of 13 bases. The CDR3 length is 12 residues. Germline CDR1 is ENHRY and CDR2 is SYGVKD. DNA of the CDR3: TGTGCCATCATGGCGGGAGGGGGTGGCTACACCTTC. This gives the protein CAIMAGGGGYTF.

This clone was observed a few times. This chain joins TRBV14 and TRBJ2-7; 11 nucleotides match TRBD2. This CDR3 contains 14 residues. Germline V gives CDR1 SGHDN, CDR2 FVKESK. The trim removed 4 bases at V and 4 bases at J, leaving 3 bases unmatched. CDR3 region: CASSRLAGGYEQYF. DNA for the CDR3: TGTGCCAGCAGCCGTCTAGCGGGAGGTTACGAGCAGTACTTC.

V is TRBV27 and J is TRBJ1-4; D remains ambiguous. The V gene's germline CDR1 is MNHEY and CDR2 SMNVEV (reference sequence). V dropped 0 bases and J dropped 8 bases, with 10 bases sitting between them. This CDR3 contains 14 residues. The CDR3 bases are TGTGCCAGCAGTTTATCAGGGCCGGGGGAAAAACTGTTTTTT. This translates into CASSLSGPGEKLFF.

The CDR3 is CASSLGQGKYFGELFF. CDR3 coding DNA: TGTGCCAGCAGCTTAGGACAGGGAAAGTATTTCGGGGAGCTGTTTTTT. The chain has TRBV5-5 and TRBJ2-2, with 8 bases identical to TRBD1. The CDR3 has 16 residues. The germline CDR1 and CDR2 sequences are SGHKS and YYEKEE (reference sequence). After removal of 2 bases from V and 7 bases from J, the junction contained 10 bases not matched to a gene.

The chain uses TRBV27 and TRBJ2-7, with 7 bases lining up with TRBD1. CDR1 is MNHEY, CDR2 SMNVEV, per germline (reference sequence). This CDR3 is 13 amino acids long. V was pared by 8 bases and J by 8 bases, with 12 bases of the junction left unmatched. CDR3 nucleotide sequence: TGTGCCAGCTTTTCCCGAGGGGGACAGCAGCAGTACTTC. Encoded protein: CASFSRGGQQQYF.

A single count supports this clone. The rearrangement links TRBV4-2 to TRBJ2-7, with D possibly matching TRBD1 (6 bases). The CDR3 sequence is 14 residues long. Deletions cut 3 bases from V and 1 base from J, with 10 bases between. CDR1 is LGHNA and CDR2 is YNFKEQ in the germline V gene. The CDR3 DNA follows: TGTGCCAGCAGCCATGCAGGGGTGTCCTACGAGCAGTACTTC. Translated: CASSHAGVSYEQYF.

This clone was recorded only once. V and J are TRBV13 and TRBJ2-1; a possible D gene is TRBD1 (6 bases). Germline CDR1 is PRHDT and CDR2 is FYEKMQ (reference sequence). This CDR3 has 16 residues. V lost 1 base, J lost 6 bases, and 16 bases lay in between. CDR3 loop: CASSLDSGTHTNEQFF. CDR3 nucleotide sequence: TGTGCCAGCAGCTTAGATTCGGGGACACACACCAATGAGCAGTTCTTC.